This TCR beta chain was documented in a study of vaccination and CD4 T cells after COVID-19. Treatment specified: 10-day PBMC culture with coronavirus spike peptide pools or control peptides (ViraFEST assay). The unexposed donor gave CD4+ T cells before the COVID-19 pandemic (2011-2018). In this sample, this clonotype turned up a few times. Antigen specificity is unknown. Cultured CD4+ T cell DNA was sequenced using the Oncomine TCR Beta short-read assay. TCRdb re-analysed the PCR reads in MiXCR, keeping a single row per CDR3 protein. The table lists roughly 7,200 distinct CDR3 sequences, 33% of them singletons, with 29% in the top ten. This clonotype was sampled from a human donor in good health. What was sequenced was CD4+ T cells from blood, cultured in vitro.

The CDR3 protein is CASSRGEGRLYNEQFF. CDR3 nucleotides: TGTGCCAGCAGTAGGGGCGAGGGGAGACTCTACAATGAGCAGTTCTTC. This chain connects TRBV6-2 or TRBV6-3 to TRBJ2-1; D possibly matches TRBD1 or TRBD2 (5 bases each). CDR3 length equals 16 residues. Between the trimmed V and J ends, which lost 5 bases and 3 bases, there was a span of 17 bases. CDR1 MNHEY and CDR2 SVGEGT come from the germline V gene.